A single sample gave rise to the 13 T cell receptor beta chains below, sequenced in a study of OX40 agonist ivuxolimab in advanced cancers. Using immunoSEQ multiplex PCR, the repertoire was profiled, and TCRdb retains in-frame clones only, with some absent. Of about 36,000 clones listed, just under 80% are singletons. The specimen comprised CD4+ or CD8+ T cells sorted from blood, sampled in a trial of the OX40 agonist ivuxolimab. These receptors all come from an adult with an advanced solid tumor such as melanoma, head and neck, liver or kidney cancer.

This chain joins TRBV28 and TRBJ1-5, with D uncertain. Germline values: CDR1 MDHEN, CDR2 SYDVKM. Trimming pared 3 bases from V and 5 bases from J, leaving 17 bases between. The CDR3 spans 16 residues. CDR3 sequence (DNA): TGTGCCAGCAGTTTCCCCCAGGCGCACCACTATCAGCCCCAGCATTTT. It codes for CASSFPQAHHYQPQHF.

This chain connects TRBV5-1 to TRBJ2-2; D tentatively fits TRBD1 or TRBD2 (6 bases each). This CDR3 spans 16 amino acids. Germline CDR1 and CDR2: SGHRS and YFSETQ. V was pared by 7 bases and J by 4 bases, with 20 bases between. The CDR3 sequence is CASVPGALFITGELFF. In DNA form, the CDR3 reads TGCGCCAGCGTGCCGGGGGCCCTCTTCATCACCGGGGAGCTGTTTTTT.

The chain combines TRBV28 with TRBJ2-5; no clear D gene. Germline V gene sequence: CDR1 MDHEN, CDR2 SYDVKM. This CDR3 comprises 14 residues. Trimming cost V 4 bases and J 6 bases, with 15 bases left between them. Written as DNA, the CDR3 is TGTGCCAGCAGTTCTATGCTAAACCGGAAGACCCAGTACTTC. Amino acid sequence: CASSSMLNRKTQYF.

This rearrangement joins TRBV7-8 to TRBJ1-2, with a possible D match to TRBD1 (5 bases). The CDR3 is 13 amino acids. The germline V gene encodes CDR1 SGHVS and CDR2 FQNEAQ. V lost 0 bases and J 8 bases, leaving 10 bases between the germline ends. The CDR3 sequence is CASSLAQGRGYTF. The CDR3 DNA is TGTGCCAGCAGCTTAGCCCAGGGTCGAGGCTACACCTTC.

This clone was picked up one time. The gene calls are TRBV18 and TRBJ2-1, with 9 bases identical to TRBD1. V shed 5 bases and J 3 bases; nucleotides not matched to a gene: 8. Looked up from germline, CDR1 is KGHSH and CDR2 is LQKENI. The CDR3 loop spans 16 amino acids. The CDR3 loop is CASSSQGTGNYNEQFF. CDR3 DNA sequence: TGTGCCAGCTCATCCCAAGGGACAGGGAACTACAATGAGCAGTTCTTC. Using reference TRBV18 and TRBJ2-1 for the parts outside the CDR3, the full variable domain is NAGVMQNPRHLVRRRGQEARLRCSPMKGHSHVYWYRQLPEEGLKFMVYLQKENIIDESGMPKERFSAEFPKEGPSILRIQQVVRGDSAAYFCASSSQGTGNYNEQFFGPGTRLTVL.

The chain joins TRBV2 to TRBJ2-7; D is perhaps TRBD1 (6 bases). Trimming cost V 4 bases and J 6 bases, with 10 bases left between them. The germline gives CDR1 SNHLY, CDR2 FYNNEI. This CDR3 has 12 amino acids. CDR3 DNA: TGTGCCAGCAGTGTCTCACAGGGCGAGCAGTACTTC. Its protein is CASSVSQGEQYF.

This clone has just a few counts. The rearrangement uses TRBV7-6 and TRBJ1-1; tentatively, D is TRBD1 (6 bases). This CDR3 region has 16 residues. The germline CDR1 and CDR2 sequences are SGHVS and FNYEAQ. V lost 1 base to trimming and J lost 3 bases, with 15 bases between them. The CDR3 nucleotides read TGTGCCAGCAGCTTAGAGGGGGGGCCGGCGGACACTGAAGCTTTCTTT. Translated, it gives CASSLEGGPADTEAFF.

The V call is TRBV19, the J call TRBJ2-7; weak D call: TRBD1 (5 bases). V was trimmed by 5 bases and J by 4 bases, leaving 12 bases between them. The CDR3 has 13 amino acids. Germline assignment: CDR1 LNHDA and CDR2 SQIVND (reference sequence). The CDR3 here is CASSPTGIYEQYF. The CDR3 bases are TGTGCCAGTAGTCCCACAGGTATATACGAGCAGTACTTC.

Concerning this clone itself: Other DNA sequences within the sample encode an identical CDR3. The chain links TRBV5-1 to TRBJ2-3; 10 nucleotides match TRBD2. Germline V CDR1 and CDR2: SGHRS, YFSETQ. The length of the CDR3 is 15 residues. V lost 0 bases and J lost 4; bases outside the gene matches: 2. The CDR3 DNA follows: TGCGCCAGCAGCTTGGGACTAGCGGGCGCAGATACGCAGTATTTT. Its translation is CASSLGLAGADTQYF. Full variable domain (outside the CDR3, taken from reference TRBV5-1 and TRBJ2-3): KAGVTQTPRYLIKTRGQQVTLSCSPISGHRSVSWYQQTPGQGLQFLFEYFSETQRNKGNFPGRFSGRQFSNSRSEMNVSTLELGDSALYLCASSLGLAGADTQYFGPGTRLTVL.

This chain joins TRBV28 and TRBJ1-2; no definite D call. Germline assignment: CDR1 MDHEN and CDR2 SYDVKM. The length of the CDR3 is 14 residues. Deletions cut 3 bases from V and 2 bases from J, with 10 bases between. The CDR3 loop is CASSFDRLNYGYTF. The CDR3 DNA sequence: TGTGCCAGCAGTTTCGACCGATTAAACTATGGCTACACCTTC.

V usage is TRBV4-1 and J usage is TRBJ2-1; 7 bases are a match to TRBD2. The germline CDR1 and CDR2 sequences are MGHRA and YSYEKL. The CDR3 contains 15 residues. J lost 5 bases, V lost 5 bases, and 9 bases had no gene match. CDR3 sequence: CASSTVWRENNEQFF. Here the CDR3 DNA reads TGCGCCAGCAGCACCGTATGGCGGGAGAACAATGAGCAGTTCTTC.

This sequence joins TRBV28 and TRBJ1-1; 8 bases line up with TRBD1. The CDR3 is 13 residues long. Germline V lookup: CDR1 MDHEN, CDR2 SYDVKM. The J segment lost 5 bases and the V segment lost 10 bases, leaving 9 bases of the junction unmatched. CDR3 sequence (DNA): TGTGCCACAGTGGGGACAGGCAGGACTGAAGCTTTCTTT. Translation: CATVGTGRTEAFF. Drawing the rest from reference TRBV28 and TRBJ1-1, the complete variable domain is DVKVTQSSRYLVKRTGEKVFLECVQDMDHENMFWYRQDPGLGLRLIYFSYDVKMKEKGDIPEGYSVSREKKERFSLILESASTNQTSMYLCATVGTGRTEAFFGQGTRLTVV.

CDR3 amino acids: CASSWIPALGGYTF. The CDR3 coding sequence is TGTGCCAGCAGTTGGATCCCGGCCTTGGGAGGCTACACCTTC. V usage is TRBV27 and J usage is TRBJ1-2; D is undetermined. V lost 4 bases and J lost 8, with 17 bases in between. The CDR3 consists of 14 residues. Germline V gives CDR1 MNHEY, CDR2 SMNVEV (reference sequence).